These 8 T cell receptor beta chains came from one sample sequenced in a study of siplizumab effects on memory and regulatory T cells. Generated by immunoSEQ multiplex PCR, the TCRdb table keeps only in-frame clones and is missing some. The sample records 110,000 or so clones, roughly 91% being singletons. Sequenced: CD4+ T cells sorted from blood. The receptors stem from a human donor in good health.

This chain connects TRBV6-5 to TRBJ2-3; D not certain. Deletions cut 2 bases from V and 6 bases from J, with 9 bases between. The CDR3 totals 13 residues. Germline V gene sequence: CDR1 MNHEY, CDR2 SVGAGI. The CDR3 reads CASSYRAWDTQYF. The CDR3 DNA follows: TGTGCCAGCAGTTACCGGGCATGGGATACGCAGTATTTT.

The chain joins TRBV2 to TRBJ1-1; D is undetermined. The CDR3 loop spans 13 amino acids. CDR1 and CDR2 from the germline V gene are SNHLY and FYNNEI. V lost 7 bases, J lost 1 base, and 10 bases lay in between. DNA for the CDR3: TGTGCCAGCAACGACGACCGGAACACTGAAGCTTTCTTT. Translating it yields CASNDDRNTEAFF.

The gene calls are TRBV30 and TRBJ1-2; unclear D gene. Germline V CDR1 and CDR2: GTSNPN, SVGIG (reference sequence). This CDR3 region has 13 residues. Trimming took off 3 bases at V and 3 bases at J, with 11 bases between the two ends. The CDR3 is CAWSATADYGYTF. The CDR3 coding sequence is TGTGCCTGGAGCGCGACGGCGGACTATGGCTACACCTTC.

The chain carries TRBV4-2 and TRBJ2-5; D remains unclear. The CDR3 is made up of 15 amino acids. V was trimmed by 0 bases and J by 3 bases, leaving 11 bases between them. CDR1 and CDR2 from the germline V gene are LGHNA and YNFKEQ. CDR3 sequence reads: CASSQDGQAKETQYF. CDR3 coding DNA: TGTGCCAGCAGCCAAGATGGGCAAGCGAAAGAGACCCAGTACTTC.

The rearrangement uses TRBV10-3 and TRBJ1-1; the D gene is possibly TRBD1 (6 bases). The CDR3 extends over 16 amino acids. The ends were cut back, 3 bases at V and 3 bases at J, with 17 bases in the middle. Germline loops: CDR1 ENHRY, CDR2 SYGVKD. The CDR3 loop is CAISDRAGAVDTEAFF. DNA for the CDR3: TGTGCCATCAGTGATCGGGCGGGGGCGGTGGACACTGAAGCTTTCTTT.

This rearrangement joins TRBV6-4 to TRBJ1-4; tentatively, D is TRBD1 (6 bases). This CDR3 comprises 15 residues. V lost 7 bases to trimming and J lost 1 base, with 13 bases between them. CDR1 is MRHNA, CDR2 SNTAGT, per germline. CDR3 amino acids: CASNGPQGTNEKLFF. CDR3 in DNA: TGTGCCAGCAATGGCCCACAGGGAACTAATGAAAAACTGTTTTTT.

The chain joins TRBV6-4 to TRBJ2-2, with TRBD2 matching 7 bases. V was pared by 6 bases and J by 5 bases, with 6 bases of the junction left unmatched. Germline assignment: CDR1 MRHNA and CDR2 SNTAGT. The CDR3 spans 14 residues. CDR3 sequence reads: CASSSGLRTGELFF. The CDR3 DNA reads as TGTGCCAGCAGCTCGGGACTAAGAACCGGGGAGCTGTTTTTT.

V is TRBV19 and J is TRBJ1-5; D gene unclear. Germline V gene data show CDR1 as LNHDA and CDR2 as SQIVND (reference sequence). V lost 1 base and J 2 bases, leaving 6 bases between the germline ends. The CDR3 totals 14 residues. As DNA, the CDR3 is TGTGCCAGTAGTATAGCCAGCGGCAATCAGCCCCAGCATTTT. It translates to CASSIASGNQPQHF.